This record looks at one TCR beta chain sequence and its context. Antigen: not known. The record originates from a study of cytomegalovirus exposure and HLA in healthy donors. Study observations and caveats: 164 TCR beta chains were listed as cytomegalovirus-associated. Later, an analysis found that common viral pathogens appeared to be linked with several of the most significant clusters.

A multiplex PCR was run with 60 Vbeta primers and 13 Jbeta primers. Only in-frame clones appear in the TCRdb table, and some are missing; sequencing was by immunoSEQ multiplex PCR. Seen here are 150,000 to 200,000 clones, about 70% observed once, and the top ten hold 8.5% to 12%. Germline V gene sequence: CDR1 LGHNT, CDR2 FRNRAP. This CDR3 is built from 14 residues. Trimming at V came to 8 bases and at J to 8 bases, leaving 15 bases not matched to a gene. The chain combines TRBV12-5 with TRBJ2-7, with 7 nucleotides matching TRBD1. The TCR originated in a man aged 25-45 years in good health and CMV-seropositive. The sequencing sample was made of PBMCs. CDR3 nucleotide sequence: TGTGCTAGTTCCGGGACAGACGCCGCTACGAAGCAGTACTTC. This translates into CASSGTDAATKQYF.